One sample yielded the 8 T cell receptor beta chains listed below, sequenced in a study of cytomegalovirus exposure and HLA in healthy donors. PCR primers comprised 60 Vbeta and 13 Jbeta primers. Libraries were prepared by immunoSEQ multiplex PCR; TCRdb keeps only in-frame clonotypes and omits some of them. The sample carries some 220,000 clones, 70% to 85% recorded once. Sequenced material: PBMCs. Receptors originate from a woman aged 55-69 years in good health and CMV-seropositive.

V gene TRBV5-1 combines with J gene TRBJ2-3; TRBD2 agrees at 14 bases. Germline V lookup: CDR1 SGHRS, CDR2 YFSETQ. The CDR3 has 18 amino acids. V lost 4 bases to trimming and J lost 9 bases; unmatched junction nucleotides: 16. The CDR3 DNA sequence: TGCGCCAGCAGCACCCGATCACCCGGGACTAGCGGGGGAGGGACGCAGTATTTT. This codes for CASSTRSPGTSGGGTQYF.

This clone appeared a single time. V usage is TRBV28 and J usage is TRBJ1-6; 7 bases align to TRBD1. V lost 6 bases to trimming and J lost 3 bases; unmatched junction nucleotides: 5. Germline V lookup: CDR1 MDHEN, CDR2 SYDVKM. The CDR3 is 15 residues long. The CDR3 sequence is CASRARDSYNSPLHF. CDR3 DNA: TGTGCCAGCAGAGCTCGGGACAGCTATAATTCACCCCTCCACTTT.

This clone was seen just once. The chain has TRBV18 and TRBJ2-7; weak D call: TRBD1 (6 bases). The CDR3 extends over 16 amino acids. CDR1 KGHSH and CDR2 LQKENI come from the germline V gene. The V gene lost 5 bases and the J gene lost 1 base, with 18 bases spanning the gap. This CDR3 is CASSKNTGIGSYEQYF. Here the CDR3 DNA reads TGTGCCAGCTCAAAAAATACAGGGATAGGGTCCTACGAGCAGTACTTC. Drawing the rest from reference TRBV18 and TRBJ2-7, the complete variable domain is NAGVMQNPRHLVRRRGQEARLRCSPMKGHSHVYWYRQLPEEGLKFMVYLQKENIIDESGMPKERFSAEFPKEGPSILRIQQVVRGDSAAYFCASSKNTGIGSYEQYFGPGTRLTVT.

This clone was recorded a few times. This chain uses TRBV7-9 with TRBJ2-3, with 7 bases lining up with TRBD1. V was clipped by 1 base and J by 0 bases; unmatched bases: 4. Looked up from germline, CDR1 is SEHNR and CDR2 is FQNEAQ (reference sequence). The CDR3 contains 16 residues. The CDR3 sequence is CASSLGQGTSTDTQYF. CDR3 DNA sequence: TGTGCCAGCAGCTTAGGACAGGGCACTAGCACAGATACGCAGTATTTT.

The chain employs TRBV7-2 and TRBJ1-4; 12 bases align to TRBD1. The V gene end was trimmed by 5 bases and the J gene end by 7 bases; junction bases not matched to a gene: 5. The CDR3 length is 15 residues. CDR1 and CDR2 from the germline V gene are SGHTA and FQGNSA. This CDR3 is CASSVGTGGTEKLFF. The CDR3, as DNA: TGTGCCAGCAGCGTCGGGACAGGGGGCACTGAAAAACTGTTTTTT.

The V gene is TRBV5-1, the J gene TRBJ1-3, with 7 bases fitting TRBD1. The CDR3 has 15 amino acids. CDR1 is SGHRS, CDR2 YFSETQ, per germline. Unmatched junction bases numbered 8, after V lost 4 bases and J lost 4 bases. CDR3 nucleotide sequence: TGCGCCAGCAGCCGACAGGGAGACCTCGGAAACACCATATATTTT. This encodes CASSRQGDLGNTIYF.

This clone appeared once. The chain links TRBV25-1 to TRBJ1-1, with D hard to call. Trimming cost V 0 bases and J 7 bases, with 6 bases left between them. The length of the CDR3 is 12 residues. Germline V lookup: CDR1 MGHDK, CDR2 SYGVNS. The CDR3 coding sequence is TGTGCCAGCAGTGAATACGGGAGTGAAGCTTTCTTT. Its protein is CASSEYGSEAFF. Looking up the rest from reference TRBV25-1 and TRBJ1-1 gives the full variable domain: EADIYQTPRYLVIGTGKKITLECSQTMGHDKMYWYQQDPGMELHLIHYSYGVNSTEKGDLSSESTVSRIRTEHFPLTLESARPSHTSQYLCASSEYGSEAFFGQGTRLTVV.

This clone has only a few counts. The J gene is TRBJ2-3, the V gene TRBV9; weak D call: TRBD2 (6 bases). The CDR3 is 13 residues long. The germline V gene has CDR1 SGDLS and CDR2 YYNGEE. V was shortened by 4 bases and J by 14 bases, with 20 bases between the two germline ends. The CDR3 is CASSPQAGLNPYF. The CDR3 DNA reads TGTGCCAGCAGCCCCCAAGCCGGACTAAACCCGTATTTT.